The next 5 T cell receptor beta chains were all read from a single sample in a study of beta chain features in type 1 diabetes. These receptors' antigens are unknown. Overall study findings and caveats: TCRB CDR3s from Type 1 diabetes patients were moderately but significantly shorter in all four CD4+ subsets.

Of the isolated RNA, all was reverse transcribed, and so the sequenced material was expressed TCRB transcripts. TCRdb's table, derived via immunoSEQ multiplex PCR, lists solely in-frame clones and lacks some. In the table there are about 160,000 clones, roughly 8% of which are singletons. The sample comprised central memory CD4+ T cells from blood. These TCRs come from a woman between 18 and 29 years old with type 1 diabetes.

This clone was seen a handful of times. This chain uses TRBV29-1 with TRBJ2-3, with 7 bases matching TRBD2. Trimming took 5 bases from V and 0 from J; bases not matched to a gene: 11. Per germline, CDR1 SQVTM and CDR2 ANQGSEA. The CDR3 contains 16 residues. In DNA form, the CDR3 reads TGCAGCGTTACGGGGCTAGCGGATGCTAGCACAGATACGCAGTATTTT. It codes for CSVTGLADASTDTQYF.

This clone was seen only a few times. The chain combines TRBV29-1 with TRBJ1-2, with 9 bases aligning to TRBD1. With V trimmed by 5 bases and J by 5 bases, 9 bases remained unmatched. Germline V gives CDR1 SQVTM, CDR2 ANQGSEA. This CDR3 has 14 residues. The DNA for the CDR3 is TGCAGCGTTCAGGACAGGGGAGGTTCGTATGGCTACACCTTC. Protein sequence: CSVQDRGGSYGYTF.

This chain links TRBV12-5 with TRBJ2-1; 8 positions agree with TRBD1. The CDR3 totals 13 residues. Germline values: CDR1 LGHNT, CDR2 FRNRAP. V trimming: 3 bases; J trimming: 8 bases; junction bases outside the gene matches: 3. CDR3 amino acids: CASGFDRGDEQFF. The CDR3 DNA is TGTGCTAGTGGTTTCGACAGGGGCGATGAGCAGTTCTTC.

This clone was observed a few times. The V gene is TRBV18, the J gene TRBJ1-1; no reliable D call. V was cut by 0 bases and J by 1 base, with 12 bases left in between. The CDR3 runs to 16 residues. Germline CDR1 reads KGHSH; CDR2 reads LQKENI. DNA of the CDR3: TGTGCCAGCTCACCACCCTCCGGCAGACAGAACACTGAAGCTTTCTTT. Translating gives CASSPPSGRQNTEAFF.

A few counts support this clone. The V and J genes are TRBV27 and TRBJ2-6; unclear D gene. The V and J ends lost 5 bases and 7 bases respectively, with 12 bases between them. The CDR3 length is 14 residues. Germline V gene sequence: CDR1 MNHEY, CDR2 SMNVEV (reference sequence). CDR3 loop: CASSPDPLANVLTF. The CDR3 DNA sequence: TGTGCCAGCAGTCCCGACCCACTAGCCAACGTCCTGACTTTC.